These T cell receptor beta chains were read from a single sample in a study of T cells after yellow fever vaccination. MiXCR, run by TCRdb on the 5' RACE reads, gives a single entry per CDR3 protein. The sample holds around 260,000 distinct CDR3 sequences, around 5.2% seen once. Sequencing used CD4+ T cells sorted from PBMCs, obtained on the day of the yellow fever booster vaccination. Every receptor here comes from a man aged 18-30 years who received the YFV17D yellow fever vaccine. CDR3s include the opening cysteine and the closing phenylalanine or tryptophan. Each record gives: clone size, CDR3 length, V gene, D gene, J gene, CDR3 DNA, CDR3 protein. A D gene is named only where the DNA matches it firmly. A row's size may be missing; if present it is once, few, many or a size class.

size: many; length: 13; V: TRBV2; D: -; J: TRBJ1-5; DNA: TGTGCCAGCAATATGCAGGGTAGTCAGCCCCAGCATTTT; CDR3: CASNMQGSQPQHF
size: many; length: 14; V: TRBV5-1; D: -; J: TRBJ1-1; DNA: TGCGCCAGCAGCTTGGGGGACACCAACACTGAAGCTTTCTTT; CDR3: CASSLGDTNTEAFF
size: -; length: 13; V: TRBV18; D: -; J: TRBJ2-3; DNA: TGTGCCAGCTCCCCAATAGGCACAGATACGCAGTATTTT; CDR3: CASSPIGTDTQYF
size: few; length: 13; V: TRBV3-1; D: -; J: TRBJ1-6; DNA: TGTGCCAGCAGCCAGTCGTACGATTCACCCCTCCACTTT; CDR3: CASSQSYDSPLHF
size: many; length: 17; V: TRBV5-5; D: -; J: TRBJ1-2; DNA: TGTGCCAGCAGCTTGTCTACCCCAAGGAGGGCTAACTATGGCTACACCTTC; CDR3: CASSLSTPRRANYGYTF
size: few; length: 13; V: TRBV12-3/TRBV12-4; D: -; J: TRBJ1-2; DNA: TGTGCCAGCAGTTTAAGAGACAACTATGGCTACACCTTC; CDR3: CASSLRDNYGYTF
size: once; length: 14; V: TRBV20-1; D: TRBD2; J: TRBJ2-2; DNA: TGCAGTGCCGAGCGGGGGGGCGGCACCGGGGAGCTGTTTTTT; CDR3: CSAERGGGTGELFF
size: few; length: 16; V: TRBV7-6; D: -; J: TRBJ1-3; DNA: TGTGCCAGCAGCTTAGCGCTCGAGAGCTCTGGAAACACCATATATTTT; CDR3: CASSLALESSGNTIYF
size: -; length: 18; V: TRBV7-9; D: TRBD1; J: TRBJ1-3; DNA: TGTGCCAGCAGCTCGCGGACAGGGGGCAAGAATGGTGGAAACACCATATATTTT; CDR3: CASSSRTGGKNGGNTIYF
size: -; length: 16; V: TRBV7-3; D: TRBD1; J: TRBJ1-1; DNA: TGTGCCAGCAGCCCAGGGACAGGCTCGTCGTATGGTGAAGCTTTCTTT; CDR3: CASSPGTGSSYGEAFF
size: many; length: 13; V: TRBV12-3/TRBV12-4; D: -; J: TRBJ1-1; DNA: TGTGCCAGCCAGACAGATGCGAACACTGAAGCTTTCTTT; CDR3: CASQTDANTEAFF
size: few; length: 13; V: TRBV27; D: -; J: TRBJ1-4; DNA: TGTGCCAGCAGTTTAAACTTTAATGAAAAACTGTTTTTT; CDR3: CASSLNFNEKLFF
size: many; length: 16; V: TRBV4-2; D: TRBD1; J: TRBJ2-4; DNA: TGTGCCAGCAGCTGGGGGACAGGTAGAGCCAAAAACATTCAGTACTTC; CDR3: CASSWGTGRAKNIQYF
size: many; length: 15; V: TRBV11-2; D: -; J: TRBJ2-2; DNA: TGTGCCAGCAGCCCGGGACTTTTGAACACCGGGGAGCTGTTTTTT; CDR3: CASSPGLLNTGELFF
size: few; length: 15; V: TRBV6-1; D: -; J: TRBJ2-1; DNA: TGTGCCAGCAGACCACGGACAGAGGCCTACAATGAGCAGTTCTTC; CDR3: CASRPRTEAYNEQFF
size: few; length: 15; V: TRBV4-1; D: TRBD1; J: TRBJ1-1; DNA: TGCGCCAGCAGCCCCGGTGACAGGGGGAACACTGAAGCTTTCTTT; CDR3: CASSPGDRGNTEAFF
size: many; length: 14; V: TRBV30; D: TRBD2; J: TRBJ2-5; DNA: TGTGCCTGGAGTTTTAGCGGGGCCTCAGAGACCCAGTACTTC; CDR3: CAWSFSGASETQYF
size: -; length: 14; V: TRBV6-1; D: -; J: TRBJ2-3; DNA: TGTGCCAGCAGTGTGGGTAGACGCACAGATACGCAGTATTTT; CDR3: CASSVGRRTDTQYF
size: few; length: 15; V: TRBV5-8; D: TRBD2; J: TRBJ2-3; DNA: TGTGCCAGCAGCTTGCTAGCGGGGGCCCCAGATACGCAGTATTTT; CDR3: CASSLLAGAPDTQYF
size: few; length: 12; V: TRBV19; D: -; J: TRBJ1-1; DNA: TGTGCCAGTACCACCGGCAGGGCCCTAGCTTTCTTT; CDR3: CASTTGRALAFF
size: few; length: 15; V: TRBV20-1; D: -; J: TRBJ2-1; DNA: TGCAGTGCTAGAGAGAGCAGGGGAGGTGACAATGAGCAGTTCTTC; CDR3: CSARESRGGDNEQFF
size: many; length: 14; V: TRBV10-3; D: -; J: TRBJ1-6; DNA: TGTGCCATCAGTGCTGAGGGGTCACTTTCATCCCTCCACTTT; CDR3: CAISAEGSLSSLHF
size: -; length: 15; V: TRBV7-9; D: -; J: TRBJ2-5; DNA: TGTGCCAGCAGCTTAAGACCCCGCAGAGGAGAGACCCAGTACTTC; CDR3: CASSLRPRRGETQYF
size: many; length: 15; V: TRBV5-1; D: TRBD1; J: TRBJ1-1; DNA: TGCGCCAGCAGCCCCCAGGGGGCAAGAATCACTGAAGCTTTCTTT; CDR3: CASSPQGARITEAFF
size: few; length: 13; V: TRBV25-1; D: -; J: TRBJ1-1; DNA: TGTGCCAGCAGTGAATATTTAAGGGGAGGAGCTTTCTTT; CDR3: CASSEYLRGGAFF
size: many; length: 15; V: TRBV4-3; D: TRBD1; J: TRBJ1-2; DNA: TGCGCCAGCAGCCAAGAGCAGGGGGCACTATATGGCTACACCTTC; CDR3: CASSQEQGALYGYTF
size: few; length: 15; V: TRBV5-1; D: TRBD2; J: TRBJ2-7; DNA: TGCGCCAGCAGCGAGGCTAGCGGGGGTTTCTACGAGCAGTACTTC; CDR3: CASSEASGGFYEQYF
size: few; length: 15; V: TRBV6-2/TRBV6-3; D: TRBD2; J: TRBJ2-5; DNA: TGTGCCAGCAGTTATGAAGCGGGGGGCCAAGAGACCCAGTACTTC; CDR3: CASSYEAGGQETQYF
size: many; length: 17; V: TRBV12-3/TRBV12-4; D: TRBD2; J: TRBJ2-2; DNA: TGTGCCAGCACCCTGACTAGCGGGGGGTCGAACACCGGGGAGCTGTTTTTT; CDR3: CASTLTSGGSNTGELFF
size: -; length: 14; V: TRBV11-1; D: -; J: TRBJ2-3; DNA: TGTGCCAGCAGCCCCGCCTGGGGCACAGATACGCAGTATTTT; CDR3: CASSPAWGTDTQYF
size: -; length: 14; V: TRBV6-2/TRBV6-3; D: -; J: TRBJ1-6; DNA: TGTGCCAGCAGTTACTGGGGTATGAATTCACCCCTCCACTTT; CDR3: CASSYWGMNSPLHF
size: -; length: 12; V: TRBV2; D: -; J: TRBJ1-1; DNA: TGTGCCAGCAGGTTGACGTTCACTGAAGCTTTCTTT; CDR3: CASRLTFTEAFF
size: few; length: 14; V: TRBV29-1; D: -; J: TRBJ1-2; DNA: TGCAGCGCCCGCGGCGGGGCCATTAACTATGGCTACACCTTC; CDR3: CSARGGAINYGYTF
size: few; length: 15; V: TRBV7-9; D: -; J: TRBJ1-3; DNA: TGTGCCAGCAGCTTAGGAGGGTTCCGTGGAAACACCATATATTTT; CDR3: CASSLGGFRGNTIYF
size: many; length: 17; V: TRBV20-1; D: TRBD1; J: TRBJ2-3; DNA: TGCAGTGCTAGAGGGACAGGGACCTATCTCCTCACAGATACGCAGTATTTT; CDR3: CSARGTGTYLLTDTQYF
size: many; length: 12; V: TRBV5-6; D: -; J: TRBJ2-7; DNA: TGTGCCAGCAGCTTGAGAGATTACGAGCAGTACTTC; CDR3: CASSLRDYEQYF
size: -; length: 15; V: TRBV7-2; D: -; J: TRBJ1-1; DNA: TGTGCCAGCAGCTTAGGGGGCAGCTTTTACACTGAAGCTTTCTTT; CDR3: CASSLGGSFYTEAFF
size: few; length: 16; V: TRBV7-3; D: TRBD1; J: TRBJ2-5; DNA: TGTGCCAGCAGCCCCCCGGGACAGGGGAACCAAGAGACCCAGTACTTC; CDR3: CASSPPGQGNQETQYF
size: many; length: 14; V: TRBV5-1; D: -; J: TRBJ1-2; DNA: TGCGCCAGCAGCTTGGAGGGGTTTGACTATGGCTACACCTTC; CDR3: CASSLEGFDYGYTF
size: -; length: 13; V: TRBV30; D: -; J: TRBJ2-7; DNA: TGTGCCTGGAGTCGGACTGGTTCCTACGAGCAGTACTTC; CDR3: CAWSRTGSYEQYF
size: -; length: 20; V: TRBV7-2; D: TRBD1; J: TRBJ1-6; DNA: TGTGCCAGCAGTATTAGGGGGGACAGGGCAACAAGCTCCTATAATTCACCCCTCCACTTT; CDR3: CASSIRGDRATSSYNSPLHF
size: few; length: 17; V: TRBV28; D: -; J: TRBJ2-5; DNA: TGTGCCAGCAGTTCCCAGGGTTTCGGTTCGGACCAAGAGACCCAGTACTTC; CDR3: CASSSQGFGSDQETQYF
size: few; length: 16; V: TRBV27; D: -; J: TRBJ2-7; DNA: TGTGCCAGCAGTTTCCGTTACGATTCACAGGGAGTTGAGCAGTACTTC; CDR3: CASSFRYDSQGVEQYF
size: few; length: 12; V: TRBV6-2/TRBV6-3; D: -; J: TRBJ2-7; DNA: TGTGCCAGCAGACACGATGGTGACGAGCAGTACTTC; CDR3: CASRHDGDEQYF
size: many; length: 11; V: TRBV6-5; D: -; J: TRBJ1-2; DNA: TGTGCCAGCGTCGGGGGCTATGGCTACACCTTC; CDR3: CASVGGYGYTF
size: many; length: 16; V: TRBV6-5; D: TRBD1; J: TRBJ2-1; DNA: TGTGCCAGCAGCCACCGGACAGGGGGCTCCTACAATGAGCAGTTCTTC; CDR3: CASSHRTGGSYNEQFF
size: -; length: 16; V: TRBV7-9; D: -; J: TRBJ1-1; DNA: TGTGCCAGCAGTAAAGGAGTTCCGGCAATGAACACTGAAGCTTTCTTT; CDR3: CASSKGVPAMNTEAFF
size: many; length: 15; V: TRBV5-1; D: TRBD1; J: TRBJ2-2; DNA: TGCGCCAGCAGCTTGGGCGGACAGGGCACCGGGGAGCTGTTTTTT; CDR3: CASSLGGQGTGELFF
size: few; length: 12; V: TRBV2; D: -; J: TRBJ2-5; DNA: TGTGCCAGCAGCTCATGGGGGGAGACCCAGTACTTC; CDR3: CASSSWGETQYF
size: -; length: 10; V: TRBV24-1; D: TRBD1; J: TRBJ2-7; DNA: TGTGCCAACGACAGGGACGAGCAGTACTTC; CDR3: CANDRDEQYF
size: -; length: 15; V: TRBV7-8; D: -; J: TRBJ2-5; DNA: TGTGCCAGCAGCTTACTGGAGGGGGCGGGGGAGACCCAGTACTTC; CDR3: CASSLLEGAGETQYF
size: -; length: 12; V: TRBV6-2/TRBV6-3; D: -; J: TRBJ2-1; DNA: TGTGCCAGCAGTTCCAGGGTGGGTGAGAAGATCTTC; CDR3: CASSSRVGEKIF
size: many; length: 15; V: TRBV6-2/TRBV6-3; D: -; J: TRBJ2-2; DNA: TGTGCCAGCACGGACGCCCTGCCGAACACCGGGGAGCTGTTTTTT; CDR3: CASTDALPNTGELFF
size: few; length: 17; V: TRBV3-1; D: TRBD2; J: TRBJ2-3; DNA: TGTGCCAGCAGCCATCGGAGACTAGCGGGGGAACGAGATACGCAGTATTTT; CDR3: CASSHRRLAGERDTQYF
size: few; length: 16; V: TRBV19; D: -; J: TRBJ1-4; DNA: TGTGCCAGTAGTCGGACGTCTTTTGCAACTAATGAAAAACTGTTTTTT; CDR3: CASSRTSFATNEKLFF
size: many; length: 13; V: TRBV6-2/TRBV6-3; D: -; J: TRBJ2-1; DNA: TGTGCCAGCAGTTACGACCAGCTCTCGGAGCAGTTCTTC; CDR3: CASSYDQLSEQFF
size: few; length: 14; V: TRBV20-1; D: TRBD2; J: TRBJ2-5; DNA: TGCAGTGCTAATGCGGGACTACCCCAAGAGACCCAGTACTTC; CDR3: CSANAGLPQETQYF
size: few; length: 14; V: TRBV4-3; D: TRBD1; J: TRBJ2-3; DNA: TGCGCCAGCAGCCAACTCAGGGGGACAGATACGCAGTATTTT; CDR3: CASSQLRGTDTQYF
size: many; length: 14; V: TRBV5-6; D: -; J: TRBJ2-5; DNA: TGTGCCAGCAGCCTCCTTGGGGGGAAGGAGACCCAGTACTTC; CDR3: CASSLLGGKETQYF
size: -; length: 14; V: TRBV2; D: TRBD1; J: TRBJ1-2; DNA: TGTGCCAGCAGGGGGACAGGATTTGGGGATGGCTACACCTTC; CDR3: CASRGTGFGDGYTF